This is a list of T cell receptor beta chains from one sample in a study of blood T cell repertoires in COVID-19. This table comes from immunoSEQ multiplex PCR, and its TCRdb copy is limited to in-frame clones, with some not included. Here the sample spans more than 200,000 clones, roughly four fifths being singletons. Sample: peripheral blood. The receptors were gathered from a woman aged 40 to 50 with active or convalescent COVID-19. The CDR3 runs from the conserved cysteine through the conserved F or W. A D gene is named only where the DNA matches it firmly. Some rows have no size entry. The others give once, few or many, or a class for an expanded clone.

cdr3_nt	cdr3_aa	d_call	clone_size	v_call	j_call
TGTGCCTGGAGTGTAAGGGGAGGGGCTTTCTTT	CAWSVRGGAFF	-	-	TRBV30	TRBJ1-1
TGTGCCAGCAGCCCGCCCCCACCCTCCGGGGGCTACACCTTC	CASSPPPPSGGYTF	-	few	TRBV11-2	TRBJ1-2
TGTGCCAGCTCACCACGCGACAGAAGCACAGATACGCAGTATTTT	CASSPRDRSTDTQYF	-	-	TRBV18	TRBJ2-3
TGTGCCAGCAGCTTCAGGGACTTACCCCCAAGAAACATACCGGCTGTCTTT	CASSFRDLPPRNIPAVF	-	-	TRBV5-6	TRBJ1-1
TGTGCCAGCAGCTTGGCGGGGGGAATTCGAGATACGCAGTATTTT	CASSLAGGIRDTQYF	TRBD2	-	TRBV5-4	TRBJ2-3
TGCGCCAGCCGCCGGGACAGGGGGTTGGAGACCCAGTACTTC	CASRRDRGLETQYF	TRBD1	-	TRBV5-1	TRBJ2-5
TGCGCCAGCAGCCGGGACAGACAGGGCCCCTACTACGAGCAGTACTTC	CASSRDRQGPYYEQYF	TRBD1	-	TRBV4-3	TRBJ2-7
TGTGCCGGCAAACAGGGGACCTCTGGAAACACCATATATTTT	CAGKQGTSGNTIYF	TRBD1	-	TRBV19	TRBJ1-3
TGTGCCAGTAGTCAACAGGGGAATGAAAAACTGTTTTTT	CASSQQGNEKLFF	TRBD1	-	TRBV19	TRBJ1-4
TGTGCCAGCAGCCAAATATCCAGCGGGGGTTTCTCGAATACGCAGTATTTT	CASSQISSGGFSNTQYF	TRBD2	-	TRBV3-1/TRBV3-2	TRBJ2-3
TGTGCCAGCAGCTCGATACAGGGGAACACTGAAGCTTTCTTT	CASSSIQGNTEAFF	-	-	TRBV5-6	TRBJ1-1
TGTGCCAGCAGTTACTCCTCAGGCCCGATTAACTATGGCTACACCTTC	CASSYSSGPINYGYTF	-	-	TRBV6-5	TRBJ1-2
TGTGCCTGGAGTGATACCGGGTCTCCGTTCTCTGGAAACACCATATATTTT	CAWSDTGSPFSGNTIYF	-	-	TRBV30	TRBJ1-3
TGTGCCAGCAAGGGGGTCGAGGGGAGCAATCAGCCCCAGCATTTT	CASKGVEGSNQPQHF	-	-	TRBV6-5	TRBJ1-5
TGTGCCAGTAGTATTACTGCAGGCTACGAGCAGTACTTC	CASSITAGYEQYF	-	few	TRBV19	TRBJ2-7
TGTGCCAGTAGCCCGAGGAACACTGAAGCTTTCTTT	CASSPRNTEAFF	-	-	TRBV12-3/TRBV12-4	TRBJ1-1
TGTGCCAGCAGCCCCCACGCCGGGACAGGGGACGAGCAGTACTTC	CASSPHAGTGDEQYF	TRBD1	few	TRBV14	TRBJ2-7
TGTGCCAGCAGCAAGTCGACCGTTAGGGGTGACTATGGCTACACCTTC	CASSKSTVRGDYGYTF	-	-	TRBV9	TRBJ1-2
TGCGCCAGCAGTGAGGGGGCCATGAACACTGAAGCTTTCTTT	CASSEGAMNTEAFF	-	once	TRBV10-2	TRBJ1-1
TGTGCCAGCAGCTTAGGACAGGGCTATAATTCACCCCTCCACTTT	CASSLGQGYNSPLHF	TRBD1	-	TRBV5-6	TRBJ1-6
TGTGCCAGCAGCTTAGGGTCCATGAACACTGAAGCTTTCTTT	CASSLGSMNTEAFF	-	few	TRBV13	TRBJ1-1
TGTGCCAGTCAGGCTTTATTATCAAATTCACCCCTCCACTTT	CASQALLSNSPLHF	-	-	TRBV6-5	TRBJ1-6
TGTGCCAGCAGCTTTGCCCTGGGAGCGGGGGGCAGGGATACGCAGTATTTT	CASSFALGAGGRDTQYF	TRBD2	once	TRBV13	TRBJ2-3
TGTGCCAGCAGCGACAGAGTTTCCTATGGCTACACCTTC	CASSDRVSYGYTF	-	-	TRBV2	TRBJ1-2
TGCGCCAGCAGCTTGGGGGGCGGCACCGGGGAGCTGTTTTTT	CASSLGGGTGELFF	-	-	TRBV5-1	TRBJ2-2
TGTGCCAGCTCACCATCCCCCGGTTTGGGGGACAACGAGCAGTACTTC	CASSPSPGLGDNEQYF	-	-	TRBV18	TRBJ2-7
TGTGCCAGCAGTTTAGATGCGGACAGGGCAAATGGCTACACCTTC	CASSLDADRANGYTF	TRBD1	-	TRBV27	TRBJ1-2
TGTGCCACCAGCAGAGGGTCTGAGGCCACTGAAGCTTTCTTT	CATSRGSEATEAFF	-	-	TRBV15	TRBJ1-1
TGTGCCAGCAGATCTGCTCATCGGGCTTTCTTT	CASRSAHRAFF	-	-	TRBV6-6	TRBJ1-1
TGTGCCAGCAGCGTAATGGACAGGGGCACAGATACGCAGTATTTT	CASSVMDRGTDTQYF	TRBD1	-	TRBV9	TRBJ2-3
TGTGCCAGCAGTCTCGGGGGTTCTGGGGCCAACGTCCTGACTTTC	CASSLGGSGANVLTF	-	-	TRBV19	TRBJ2-6
TGTGCTAGTGGTTTGGTGCCTAGCGGGCAAGAGACCCAGTACTTC	CASGLVPSGQETQYF	TRBD2	-	TRBV12-5	TRBJ2-5
TGTGCCAGCAGCTTACGTAGTAGCGGGCCCTCCTACAATGAGCAGTTCTTC	CASSLRSSGPSYNEQFF	TRBD2	-	TRBV11-3	TRBJ2-1
TGTGCCACCAGTGATTACACAGGGGGCTTTGGTGGCTACACCTTC	CATSDYTGGFGGYTF	TRBD1	-	TRBV24-1	TRBJ1-2